These T cell receptor beta chains were read from a single sample in a study of T cell responses to AZD1222 COVID-19 vaccine. Method: immunoSEQ multiplex PCR; TCRdb's copy keeps in-frame clones and lacks some. The table shows 150,000 to 200,000 clones, with 90% to 95% occurring only once. Sequences were derived from peripheral blood, sampled on day 0 of AZD1222 vaccination. Every receptor here comes from an adult in good health. Each CDR3 is given with its conserved first and last residue. A D gene is named only where the DNA matches it firmly.

>TRBD2|TRBV5-4|TRBJ2-7|13
CASSLGAGDEQYF
>NA|TRBV9|TRBJ1-6|12
CASSVGDSPLHF
>TRBD1|TRBV6-5|TRBJ1-1|12
CASSPGGTEAFF
>TRBD2|TRBV9|TRBJ2-1|16
CASSPPGTSGINEQFF
>NA|TRBV12-3/TRBV12-4|TRBJ1-2|12
CASSFRGYGYTF
>TRBD1|TRBV19|TRBJ1-2|15
CASSMESGTGGGYTF
>TRBD2|TRBV11-2|TRBJ2-7|15
CASSFLSGNIYEQYF
>NA|TRBV2|TRBJ1-4|14
CASSDHGASEKLFF
>NA|TRBV9|TRBJ1-1|16
CASSVGGADRNTEAFF
>TRBD1|TRBV11-2|TRBJ2-7|15
CASSLVAGGMYEQYF
>NA|TRBV7-9|TRBJ2-7|15
CASTLGPDSTYEQYF
>NA|TRBV11-2|TRBJ2-5|17
CASSLSGGRSARETQYF
>TRBD1|TRBV28|TRBJ1-4|17
CASSPGQGIPANEKLFF
>NA|TRBV28|TRBJ1-2|13
CASSLPGVIGYTF
>NA|TRBV4-2|TRBJ1-2|13
CASSQDPDTGYTF
>NA|TRBV7-6|TRBJ2-2|14
CASSSTTNTGELFF
>TRBD2|TRBV20-1|TRBJ2-7|14
CSASAGVLSYEQYF
>NA|TRBV29-1|TRBJ1-4|12
CSVVGRTEKLFF
>NA|TRBV5-4|TRBJ2-2|15
CASSLDRVYTGELFF
>NA|TRBV27|TRBJ1-6|12
CASSLFGSPLHF